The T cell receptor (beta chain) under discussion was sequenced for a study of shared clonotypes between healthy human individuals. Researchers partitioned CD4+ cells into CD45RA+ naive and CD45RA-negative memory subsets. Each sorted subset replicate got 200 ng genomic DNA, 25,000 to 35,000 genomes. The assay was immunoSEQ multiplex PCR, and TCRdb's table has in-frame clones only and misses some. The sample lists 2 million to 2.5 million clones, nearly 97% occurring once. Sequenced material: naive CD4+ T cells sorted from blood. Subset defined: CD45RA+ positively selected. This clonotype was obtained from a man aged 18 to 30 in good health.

This CDR3 reads CASSRSLNQPQHF. As DNA, the CDR3 is TGTGCCTCCTCCCGCAGCCTCAATCAGCCCCAGCATTTT. The chain joins TRBV30 to TRBJ1-5; no clear D. The CDR3 consists of 13 residues. Germline V lookup: CDR1 GTSNPN, CDR2 SVGIG (reference sequence). V shed 7 bases and J shed 3 bases, with 13 bases lying between them.